The clone carrying this T cell receptor (beta chain) was seen at least ten times. The data stem from a study of response to subunit inactivated influenza vaccine. TCRdb independently ran MiXCR on the RT-PCR reads; one entry per CDR3 protein. The sample lists 500,000 to 550,000 distinct CDR3 sequences, roughly 25% occurring once. The CDR3 totals 14 residues. Germline CDR1 SGHRS, CDR2 YFSETQ. The germline V and J ends were trimmed by 0 bases and 3 bases, with 9 bases remaining between them. The same data also contributed to another study, on T cells expressing NK-cell markers. That paper adds: A 5'RACE template switching approach incorporating UMIs was used to make TCR beta cDNA. About 6 donors had dominant NKG2C+ clonotypes that comprised about 1.0-8% of their CD8+ T cells.

This TCR came from a man aged 45-60 years who received an inactivated influenza vaccine. This rearrangement joins TRBV5-1 to TRBJ1-1; maybe TRBD1 (5 bases). Source: CD4+ T cells sorted from PBMCs, taken 11 to 12 days after vaccination. This CDR3 is CASSLVGGDTEAFF. The DNA for the CDR3 is TGCGCCAGCAGCTTGGTGGGGGGAGACACTGAAGCTTTCTTT. Complete variable domain (other parts from reference TRBV5-1 and TRBJ1-1): KAGVTQTPRYLIKTRGQQVTLSCSPISGHRSVSWYQQTPGQGLQFLFEYFSETQRNKGNFPGRFSGRQFSNSRSEMNVSTLELGDSALYLCASSLVGGDTEAFFGQGTRLTVV.